A single sample gave rise to the 21 T cell receptor beta chains below, sequenced in a study of post-analysis software for immune sequencing data. Study-wide findings and caveats: In patients, 4 to 6 TRBV segments were more frequent than in controls, with TRBV5-6, TRBV5-1 and TRBV20-1 among them.

These receptors have no known antigen. Researchers reported that TCR beta cDNA libraries carried unique molecular identifiers. MiXCR, run by TCRdb on the PCR reads, gives a single entry per CDR3 protein. The sample holds 400,000 to 500,000 distinct CDR3 sequences, 30% to 45% seen once. Sequenced material: blood. The receptors derive from a girl aged 2 to 9 with multiple sclerosis.

This chain links TRBV7-2 with TRBJ2-1, with D tentatively TRBD2 (5 bases). Per the germline V gene, CDR1 is SGHTA and CDR2 is FQGNSA. This CDR3 spans 14 amino acids. The ends were cut back, 5 bases at V and 2 bases at J, with 10 bases in the middle. The CDR3, as DNA: TGTGCCAGCAGCGCACAACTAGCCTACAATGAGCAGTTCTTC. Protein product: CASSAQLAYNEQFF.

This clonotype showed up just a few times. V is TRBV5-1 and J is TRBJ2-3, with 12 bases aligning to TRBD1. The V and J ends lost 4 bases and 8 bases, in that order; junction bases with no gene match: 5. This CDR3 has 14 residues. Germline V gene data show CDR1 as SGHRS and CDR2 as YFSETQ. The CDR3 DNA is TGCGCCAGCAGCCCCGGGACAGGGGGCGGTACGCAGTATTTT. It is translated as CASSPGTGGGTQYF.

The chain combines TRBV28 with TRBJ1-5; 9 nucleotides line up with TRBD1. Germline-derived CDR1 and CDR2 are MDHEN and SYDVKM. The CDR3 is 17 residues long. J was trimmed by 7 bases and V by 6 bases; bases with no gene match: 16. In DNA form, the CDR3 reads TGTGCCAGCAGCCTACCCCCGAACAGGGGGCTTCAGCAGCCCCAGCATTTT. Translated: CASSLPPNRGLQQPQHF.

The J gene is TRBJ2-3, the V gene TRBV3-1, with 12 bases matching TRBD2. Germline lookup yields CDR1 LGHDT and CDR2 YNNKEL (reference sequence). This CDR3 has 17 residues. After removal of 5 bases from V and 6 bases from J, the junction contained 12 bases not matched to a gene. The CDR3 loop reads CASSSRPSGRATDTQYF. CDR3 DNA: TGTGCCAGCAGCTCCCGCCCTAGCGGGAGGGCCACCGATACGCAGTATTTT.

V usage is TRBV5-5 and J usage is TRBJ2-3; the D gene is possibly TRBD1 (6 bases). Germline V gene lookup returns CDR1 SGHKS and CDR2 YYEKEE (reference sequence). V was clipped by 1 base and J by 0 bases, with 12 bases between them. This CDR3 is 16 amino acids long. The CDR3 DNA follows: TGTGCCAGCAGCTTGCCGAGGGGGATTAGCACAGATACGCAGTATTTT. Translation: CASSLPRGISTDTQYF.

The J gene is TRBJ2-1, the V gene TRBV27, with 7 bases fitting TRBD2. J gave up 6 bases and V 3 bases, and 11 bases lay outside the gene matches. Germline CDR1 and CDR2: MNHEY and SMNVEV (reference sequence). The CDR3 extends over 16 amino acids. CDR3 in amino acids: CASSFYRRERRNEQFF. CDR3 bases: TGTGCCAGCAGTTTCTATCGGCGGGAGCGGCGCAATGAGCAGTTCTTC.

The DNA for the CDR3 is TGCGCCAGCAGCTTGCCCGCCGGGAACACCGGGGAGCTGTTTTTT. Amino acid sequence: CASSLPAGNTGELFF. The gene calls are TRBV5-1 and TRBJ2-2; no reliable D call. The length of the CDR3 is 15 residues. Trimming pared 1 base from V and 1 base from J, leaving 8 bases between. CDR1 SGHRS and CDR2 YFSETQ come from the germline V gene.

V is TRBV4-1 and J is TRBJ2-7; D gene uncertain. The V end was cut by 0 bases, the J end by 1 base, with 4 bases between. This CDR3 contains 13 residues. Germline values: CDR1 MGHRA, CDR2 YSYEKL. In DNA, the CDR3 is TGCGCCAGCAGCCAAGAAGTATCCTACGAGCAGTACTTC. This translates into CASSQEVSYEQYF.

This sequence joins TRBV29-1 and TRBJ1-1; D remains unclear. This CDR3 spans 13 amino acids. V lost 0 bases to trimming and J lost 1 base, with 6 bases between them. Per germline, CDR1 SQVTM and CDR2 ANQGSEA. CDR3 loop: CSVEDAGNTEAFF. CDR3 nucleotides: TGCAGCGTTGAAGATGCGGGGAACACTGAAGCTTTCTTT.

This clonotype was found a few times. The rearrangement links TRBV29-1 to TRBJ1-5; 10 bases are a match to TRBD1. Germline V gives CDR1 SQVTM, CDR2 ANQGSEA. The CDR3 consists of 13 residues. V shed 6 bases, J shed 6 bases, and the junction held 5 bases outside the gene matches. CDR3 sequence: CSVWTGGSQPQHF. In DNA, the CDR3 is TGCAGCGTGTGGACAGGGGGAAGTCAGCCCCAGCATTTT.

This clonotype turned up a few times. The rearrangement joins TRBV7-8 to TRBJ1-5; tentatively, D is TRBD1 (6 bases). The germline CDR1 and CDR2 sequences are SGHVS and FQNEAQ. This CDR3 spans 14 amino acids. V lost 5 bases to trimming and J lost 10 bases, with 18 bases between them. The CDR3 reads CASSQGGSVGPQHF. CDR3 DNA: TGTGCCAGCAGCCAAGGGGGTTCAGTTGGACCCCAGCATTTT.

As regards this clonotype: One end of the junction varies from germline; a read error may be responsible. Written as DNA, the CDR3 is TGCGCCAGCAGCCCCGAGCAGGGCTACTCTGAGGCCAACGTCCTGACTTTC. It yields the protein CASSPEQGYSEANVLTF. The J gene is TRBJ2-6, the V gene TRBV4-3; D may be TRBD1 (5 bases). Germline CDR1 and CDR2: LGHNA and YSLEER. The CDR3 has 17 residues.

This clonotype was counted only a few times. This chain joins TRBV12-3 or TRBV12-4 and TRBJ1-4; D remains ambiguous. With 6 bases removed from V and 4 bases from J, the gap between germline ends came to 3 bases. The CDR3 has 11 residues. The CDR3 nucleotides read TGTGCCAGCAGGTATAATGAAAAACTGTTTTTT. Its translation is CASRYNEKLFF.

The sample holds a few counts of this clonotype. In DNA, the CDR3 is TGCGCCAGCAGCCAGGGTCGGGGACTAGCGGGCCTCATGGAGCAGTTCTTC. Protein product: CASSQGRGLAGLMEQFF. The V call is TRBV5-1, the J call TRBJ2-1; 12 nucleotides align to TRBD2. CDR3 length: 17 amino acids. Unmatched junction bases numbered 15, after V lost 4 bases and J lost 10 bases. Germline loops: CDR1 SGHRS, CDR2 YFSETQ.

The V gene is TRBV5-1, the J gene TRBJ2-5, with D hard to call. Germline assignment: CDR1 SGHRS and CDR2 YFSETQ. The V gene lost 5 bases and the J gene lost 5 bases, with 10 bases spanning the gap. The CDR3 totals 12 residues. The CDR3 bases are TGCGCCAGCAGAGAGAGCCGGGAGACCCAGTACTTC. Residues: CASRESRETQYF.

Only a few counts were recorded for this clonotype. This chain joins TRBV6-6 and TRBJ2-1; D may be TRBD2 (6 bases). Per germline, CDR1 MNHNY and CDR2 SVGAGI (reference sequence). The CDR3 extends over 16 amino acids. With 0 bases removed from V and 1 base from J, the gap between germline ends came to 10 bases. CDR3 DNA sequence: TGTGCCAGCAGTTACTCGTGGAGGGGATCCTACAATGAGCAGTTCTTC. Its translation: CASSYSWRGSYNEQFF.

The chain is built from TRBV12-3 or TRBV12-4 and TRBJ2-1, with a weak D call TRBD2 (7 bases). This CDR3 spans 15 amino acids. Trimming shortened V by 0 bases and J by 7 bases, and 13 bases separated the two germline ends. The CDR3 DNA reads as TGTGCCAGCAGTTTAGCGGGGGGGCCGCGGAATGAGCAGTTCTTC. It yields the protein CASSLAGGPRNEQFF.

This clonotype has just a few counts. The chain recombines TRBV28 with TRBJ2-7, with 7 bases matching TRBD2. Per the germline V gene, CDR1 is MDHEN and CDR2 is SYDVKM. The CDR3 is 15 amino acids. With 3 bases clipped from V and 2 bases from J, the junction kept 7 bases outside the gene matches. The CDR3 loop is CASSFLTSRPYEQYF. CDR3 coding DNA: TGTGCCAGCAGTTTCCTGACTAGCCGTCCCTACGAGCAGTACTTC. Looking up the rest from reference TRBV28 and TRBJ2-7 gives the full variable domain: DVKVTQSSRYLVKRTGEKVFLECVQDMDHENMFWYRQDPGLGLRLIYFSYDVKMKEKGDIPEGYSVSREKKERFSLILESASTNQTSMYLCASSFLTSRPYEQYFGPGTRLTVT.

The sample holds a few counts of this clonotype. The gene calls are TRBV14 and TRBJ1-6; no firm D call. Trimming took off 0 bases at V and 9 bases at J, with 9 bases between the two ends. The CDR3 contains 14 residues. The V gene's germline CDR1 is SGHDN and CDR2 FVKESK. This chain's CDR3 is CASSQDFGFSPLHF. The DNA for the CDR3 is TGTGCCAGCAGCCAAGATTTCGGGTTTTCACCCCTCCACTTT.

The table lists this clonotype with a count of one. The V gene is TRBV7-9, the J gene TRBJ2-3; TRBD1 agrees at 7 bases. The germline gives CDR1 SEHNR, CDR2 FQNEAQ (reference sequence). The CDR3 extends over 15 amino acids. After removal of 5 bases from V and 3 bases from J, the junction contained 8 bases not matched to a gene. The DNA of the CDR3 is TGTGCCAGCAGCGTACGGACAGGACCTACAGATACGCAGTATTTT. The encoded protein is CASSVRTGPTDTQYF.

The chain links TRBV3-1 to TRBJ1-2, with 9 bases matching TRBD1. Losses at the gene ends were 3 bases for V and 7 bases for J; bases not matched to a gene: 12. The germline gives CDR1 LGHDT, CDR2 YNNKEL (reference sequence). This CDR3 is 16 amino acids long. CDR3 sequence: CASSHSPGQGIGGYTF. Written as DNA, the CDR3 is TGTGCCAGCAGCCATTCCCCGGGACAGGGTATTGGTGGCTACACCTTC.